The 11 T cell receptor beta chains presented below share a single source sample, sequenced in a study of Ad26.COV2.S vaccination and SARS-CoV-2 variants. Some clones are missing from TCRdb's copy, which holds only in-frame ones; the method was immunoSEQ multiplex PCR. The sample has about 460,000 clones; about 89% are singletons. Noted treatment: roughly 20 received Ad26.COV2.S at low or high dose, single or two shots; roughly 5 received placebo; per-sample allocation not given. It was on day 63 after the first vaccine or placebo injection that samples were taken. Material: peripheral blood, obtained in a trial of Ad26.COV2.S vaccine versus placebo. The receptors were gathered from a person aged 18-60 years who received the Ad26.COV2.S COVID-19 vaccine or a placebo.

The chain carries TRBV19 and TRBJ1-4; no definite D call. The CDR3 has 14 residues. CDR1 is LNHDA, CDR2 SQIVND, per germline (reference sequence). The V and J ends lost 2 bases and 5 bases respectively, with 9 bases between them. The CDR3 DNA sequence: TGTGCCAGTAGTATACAACAGTCAAATGAAAAACTGTTTTTT. This gives the protein CASSIQQSNEKLFF.

This chain links TRBV12-3 or TRBV12-4 with TRBJ2-2, with 9 bases that match TRBD1. The J segment lost 13 bases and the V segment lost 5 bases, leaving 8 bases of the junction unmatched. The CDR3 is 13 amino acids. CDR3 sequence: CASSGQGKGRLFF. The CDR3 DNA reads TGTGCCAGCAGTGGACAGGGGAAAGGGCGGCTGTTTTTT.

The chain combines TRBV6-2 or TRBV6-3 with TRBJ2-3; 9 nucleotides match TRBD2. The germline V gene has CDR1 MNHEY and CDR2 SVGEGT. V dropped 2 bases and J dropped 0; count of bases not matched to a gene: 0. This CDR3 comprises 15 residues. The CDR3 DNA reads TGTGCCAGCAGTTACCTAGCGGGGAGCACAGATACGCAGTATTTT. It specifies CASSYLAGSTDTQYF.

The chain has TRBV28 and TRBJ2-2; 11 nucleotides line up with TRBD2. The CDR3 spans 18 residues. V lost 4 bases to trimming and J lost 0 bases; unmatched junction nucleotides: 7. Per germline, CDR1 MDHEN and CDR2 SYDVKM. In nucleotides, the CDR3 is TGTGCCAGCAGTTCCACCCTAGCGGGAGGACCGAACACCGGGGAGCTGTTTTTT. Amino acids: CASSSTLAGGPNTGELFF.

This chain connects TRBV7-9 to TRBJ2-6; no reliable D call. Germline V CDR1 and CDR2: SEHNR, FQNEAQ (reference sequence). The V end was cut by 1 base, the J end by 4 bases, with 11 bases between. CDR3 size: 16 residues. The CDR3 spells CASSLELSLGANVLTF. The CDR3 DNA follows: TGTGCCAGCAGCTTAGAGCTTTCTCTAGGGGCCAACGTCCTGACTTTC.

This chain links TRBV10-2 with TRBJ2-6, with D possibly matching TRBD2 (5 bases). V gave up 7 bases and J gave up 2 bases, with 6 bases separating them. CDR3 length equals 13 residues. Germline CDR1 WSHSY, CDR2 SAAADI. The CDR3 sequence is CASTGTGANVLTF. The CDR3 nucleotides are TGCGCCAGCACCGGGACTGGGGCCAACGTCCTGACTTTC.

The chain joins TRBV7-8 to TRBJ1-1; tentative D call: TRBD1 (5 bases). Per germline, CDR1 SGHVS and CDR2 FQNEAQ. V lost 2 bases to trimming and J lost 3 bases, with 22 bases between them. The CDR3 consists of 18 residues. The CDR3 nucleotides read TGTGCCAGCAGCTTAAGTTCGTACATAGGCGGGGGGGACACTGAAGCTTTCTTT. This translates into CASSLSSYIGGGDTEAFF.

This sequence joins TRBV28 and TRBJ2-1; 7 nucleotides align to TRBD1. CDR3 length equals 14 residues. Losses at the gene ends were 3 bases for V and 6 bases for J; bases not matched to a gene: 5. Per germline, CDR1 MDHEN and CDR2 SYDVKM. DNA of the CDR3: TGTGCCAGCAGTTTCCCACAGGGGCGCAATGAGCAGTTCTTC. Amino acid sequence: CASSFPQGRNEQFF.

V is TRBV6-1 and J is TRBJ1-2; D is perhaps TRBD1 (6 bases). This CDR3 has 16 residues. V shed 3 bases and J shed 5 bases, with 19 bases lying between them. In germline, CDR1 is MNHNS, CDR2 SASEGT. CDR3 residues: CASSDGAGRGFYGYTF. The CDR3 nucleotides read TGTGCCAGCAGTGATGGGGCCGGCAGGGGATTTTATGGCTACACCTTC.

This clone appeared many times. The chain is built from TRBV10-3 and TRBJ1-3, with a possible D match to TRBD1 (6 bases). Germline lookup yields CDR1 ENHRY and CDR2 SYGVKD. Between the trimmed V and J ends, which lost 10 bases and 4 bases, there was a span of 20 bases. The CDR3 is 15 amino acids. CDR3 sequence: CATSPTQGSGNTIYF. The CDR3 nucleotides are TGTGCCACCTCACCAACACAGGGCTCCGGAAACACCATATATTTT.

This chain uses TRBV3-1 (or the pseudogene TRBV3-2) with TRBJ2-1; TRBD2 matches 7 bases. The germline gives CDR1 LGHDT, CDR2 YNNKEL (reference sequence). The CDR3 length is 14 residues. V gave up 1 base and J gave up 5 bases; unmatched junction bases: 2. The CDR3 DNA is TGTGCCAGCAGCCAAGGGGACTACCACAATGAGCAGTTCTTC. Its translation is CASSQGDYHNEQFF.